The text below deals with one T cell receptor (beta chain). Its target is not known. The data are from a study of shared clonotypes between healthy human individuals. Study-wide background: Researchers assigned three CD4 naive, three CD4 memory, two CD8 naive and one CD8 memory plate to each donor.

TCRdb's table, derived via immunoSEQ multiplex PCR, lists solely in-frame clones and lacks some. Altogether some 2,500,000 clones are present, less than 95% being singletons, with the ten largest covering 0.37%. Study-level points and caveats: Rarefaction revealed incomplete sorted-subset sequencing despite large depth.

V lost 5 bases, J lost 5 bases, and 6 bases lay in between. CDR1 is SGHVS and CDR2 is FQNEAQ in the germline V gene. This CDR3 has 11 residues. A split of CD4+ cells into CD45RA+ naive and CD45RA-negative memory subsets was performed. Sequences were obtained from naive CD4+ T cells from PBMCs. Indicated subset: CD45RA+ positively selected. This sequence was found in a man between 18 and 29 years old in good health. Some clones in this sample may be carry-over from other donors' samples. This sequence joins TRBV7-8 and TRBJ2-5; the D is unclear. CDR3 loop: CASSRVETQYF. The CDR3, as DNA: TGTGCCAGCAGCCGAGTGGAGACCCAGTACTTC. Supplemented by reference TRBV7-8 and TRBJ2-5, the full variable domain reads GAGVSQSPRYKVAKRGQDVALRCDPISGHVSLFWYQQALGQGPEFLTYFQNEAQLDKSGLPSDRFFAERPEGSVSTLKIQRTQQEDSAVYLCASSRVETQYFGPGTRLLVL.